These T cell receptor beta chains were read from a single sample in a study of persistence of HIV-infected CD4 T cells. The antigens these receptors bind are not known. Method: immunoSEQ multiplex PCR; TCRdb's copy keeps in-frame clones and lacks some. The table includes about 43,000 clones, about 90% detected once. The sample in question was CD4+ T cells sorted from PBMCs after roughly 18-hour stimulation, obtained from a patient who received antiretroviral therapy. The source is an adult man with HIV who was CMV-seropositive. The CDR3 runs from the conserved cysteine through the conserved F or W. The D gene is left open where the match is weak. Size values are once, few and many counts, or a class for expanded clones, and some rows have none.

>NA|TRBJ1-6|TRBV27|NA
TGTGCCAGCCGGCCCGTCGGACAGACTCTCAATTCACCCCTCCACTTT
CASRPVGQTLNSPLHF
>NA|TRBJ2-1|TRBV5-5|TRBD1
TGTGCCAGCAGCTTTAACAGGGGTATCTCCAATGAGCAGTTCTTC
CASSFNRGISNEQFF
>once|TRBJ1-1|TRBV18|NA
TGTGCCAGCTCACCAGGGGGGGGCCAGAACGCTGAAGCTTTCTTT
CASSPGGGQNAEAFF
>NA|TRBJ1-1|TRBV10-2|NA
TGCGCCAGTTACCGGGTGCGGGACACTGAAGCTTTCTTT
CASYRVRDTEAFF
>NA|TRBJ1-1|TRBV28|NA
TGTGCCAGCAGTTCCCCGACAGGAACAAGGAACACTGAAGCTTTCTTT
CASSSPTGTRNTEAFF
>few|TRBJ1-1|TRBV6-5|NA
TGTGCCAGCAGTTACTCGACTACGAACACTGAAGCTTTCTTT
CASSYSTTNTEAFF
>NA|TRBJ2-1|TRBV27|NA
TGTGCCAGCAGTTTAAGGCAGGGAGCCTCGAGCTCAGGATCCTACAATGAGCAGTTCTTC
CASSLRQGASSSGSYNEQFF
>NA|TRBJ2-6|TRBV6-5|NA
TGTGCCAGCGTAACTGCTGGGGCCAACGTCCTGACTTTC
CASVTAGANVLTF
>NA|TRBJ2-2|TRBV5-1|NA
TGCGCCAGCAGCCCGAAGAACACCGGGGAGCTGTTTTTT
CASSPKNTGELFF
>once|TRBJ2-5|TRBV2|NA
TGTGCCACTAAAGACGGCGACTTTCAAGAGACCCAGTACTTC
CATKDGDFQETQYF
>NA|TRBJ1-3|TRBV7-9|NA
TGTGCCAGCAGCCCTGGGAGGAACACCATATATTTT
CASSPGRNTIYF
>NA|TRBJ1-1|TRBV30|NA
TGTGCCTGGAGTCCGCTTGGGGGGACATTGAACACTGAAGCTTTCTTT
CAWSPLGGTLNTEAFF
>NA|TRBJ1-1|TRBV19|NA
TGTGCCAGTAGGCCCTTACTTAGGGGGGAAATGAACACTGAAGCTTTCTTT
CASRPLLRGEMNTEAFF
>NA|TRBJ1-2|TRBV5-6|NA
TGTGCCAGCAGCTTGGGAGGGATTAACTATGGCTACACCTTC
CASSLGGINYGYTF
>NA|TRBJ1-5|TRBV6-6|NA
TGTGCCAGCAGTCCTAAACCGGGACTCAAGGGGGGCAATCAGCCCCAGCATTTT
CASSPKPGLKGGNQPQHF
>NA|TRBJ2-3|TRBV7-9|NA
TGTGCCAGCAGCCTTCTGGAGACTCCTGGGGCAGATACGCAGTATTTT
CASSLLETPGADTQYF
>NA|TRBJ1-2|TRBV3-1/TRBV3-2|NA
TGTGCCAGCAGCCAACCAGGGACACTAGCTGGCTACACCTTC
CASSQPGTLAGYTF
>NA|TRBJ2-5|TRBV7-3|NA
TGTGCCAGCAGCTTAACTTCAGGGGCCCAAGAGACCCAGTACTTC
CASSLTSGAQETQYF
>NA|TRBJ2-7|TRBV27|NA
TGTGCCAGCAGTTTATCAGGGGGGTTAACGTACGAGCAGTACTTC
CASSLSGGLTYEQYF
>NA|TRBJ2-7|TRBV19|NA
TGTGCCAGTAGTCAAGTAGAGGGGTACGAGCAGTACTTC
CASSQVEGYEQYF
>NA|TRBJ1-1|TRBV2|NA
TGTGCCAGCAGCCCCTATACTGAAGCTTTCTTT
CASSPYTEAFF
>few|TRBJ1-3|TRBV6-6|NA
TGTGCCAGCAGACCGACCGACTCTGGAAACACCATATATTTT
CASRPTDSGNTIYF
>NA|TRBJ2-3|TRBV7-3|NA
TGTGCCAGCAGCTTGGACATTACAGATACGCAGTATTTT
CASSLDITDTQYF
>NA|TRBJ2-2|TRBV10-1|NA
TGCGCCAGCAGTCCGCAGGGGGGAAAGGCCGGGGAGCTGTTTTTT
CASSPQGGKAGELFF
>few|TRBJ2-2|TRBV7-8|TRBD1
TGTGCCAGCAGCCCTCACCCCTGGGACAGGGGCGCGAACACCGGGGAGCTGTTTTTT
CASSPHPWDRGANTGELFF
>NA|TRBJ2-3|TRBV19|NA
TGTGCCAGTAGTATGTCCCAGGGACGTACAGATACGCAGTATTTT
CASSMSQGRTDTQYF
>NA|TRBJ2-2|TRBV28|TRBD1
TGTGCCAGCAGTTTAGGGACAGTTGTCCCCGGGGAGCTGTTTTTT
CASSLGTVVPGELFF
>NA|TRBJ1-4|TRBV3-1/TRBV3-2|NA
TGTGCCAGCAGCCAACTTTCCAGAAGTAATGAAAAACTGTTTTTT
CASSQLSRSNEKLFF
>NA|TRBJ2-3|TRBV30|NA
TGTGCCTGGAGCAAAATCTCACCGGACAGACGAGATACGCAGTATTTT
CAWSKISPDRRDTQYF
>NA|TRBJ1-1|TRBV3-1/TRBV3-2|NA
TGTGCCAGCAGCCCGACGGTACCAAGGGCCACTGAAGCTTTCTTT
CASSPTVPRATEAFF
>NA|TRBJ2-7|TRBV6-5|NA
TGTGCCAGCAGTAGGGGACAACCGGGAGGAGGGGAGCAGTACTTC
CASSRGQPGGGEQYF
>NA|TRBJ1-6|TRBV2|TRBD1
TGTGCCAGCAGCTGGGGGGACAGCGGATCACCCCTCCACTTT
CASSWGDSGSPLHF
>NA|TRBJ1-6|TRBV30|NA
TGTGCCTGGAGTGTAGAGTGGAATTCACCCCTCCACTTT
CAWSVEWNSPLHF
>NA|TRBJ1-3|TRBV27|NA
TGTGCCAGCAGTTTAAGTTCAGGGCCAAGCTCTGGAAACACCATATATTTT
CASSLSSGPSSGNTIYF
>NA|TRBJ2-1|TRBV9|TRBD1
TGTGCCAGCAGCCCCCGGACAGGGGGGTCCTACAATGAGCAGTTCTTC
CASSPRTGGSYNEQFF
>NA|TRBJ2-3|TRBV19|NA
TGTGCCAGTAGTCATTACGAAGCTGGCACAGATACGCAGTATTTT
CASSHYEAGTDTQYF
>NA|TRBJ2-1|TRBV28|TRBD2
TGTGCCAGCAGTCCGGGGGGTAGGCATGAGCAGTTCTTC
CASSPGGRHEQFF
>NA|TRBJ1-5|TRBV30|NA
TGTGCCTGGAGCCCAGGGGATAGCAATCAGCCCCAGCATTTT
CAWSPGDSNQPQHF
>NA|TRBJ2-5|TRBV3-1/TRBV3-2|TRBD2
TGTGCCAGCAGCCTAACTAGCGGGGGGCGCGGAACCCAGTACTTC
CASSLTSGGRGTQYF
>NA|TRBJ2-5|TRBV7-3|NA
TGTGCCAGCAGCCGCGGGGTCCAAGAGACCCAGTACTTC
CASSRGVQETQYF
>NA|TRBJ2-5|TRBV6-6|TRBD1
TGTGCCAGTTCAGACAGGGCTAGCGAGACCCAGTACTTC
CASSDRASETQYF
>NA|TRBJ1-1|TRBV27|TRBD1
TGTGCCAGCAGTCCCCGGGACAGGGGTTTCATGAACACTGAAGCTTTCTTT
CASSPRDRGFMNTEAFF
>once|TRBJ2-2|TRBV15|TRBD1
TGTGCCACCTCCCAGACAGGGGGCAGGGAGCTGTTTTTT
CATSQTGGRELFF
>NA|TRBJ1-3|TRBV12-3/TRBV12-4|NA
TGTGCCAGCAGTTTGGTAGGAAACACCATATATTTT
CASSLVGNTIYF
>NA|TRBJ1-1|TRBV6-5|NA
TGTGCCAGCGTCTCTCGGGGGGGGAAAACTGAAGCTTTCTTT
CASVSRGGKTEAFF
>once|TRBJ1-2|TRBV15|NA
TGTGCCACCAGCAGAGACCCCGGGGCGCAGGGGCTCTATGGCTACACCTTC
CATSRDPGAQGLYGYTF
>NA|TRBJ2-3|TRBV15|TRBD1
TGTGCCACCAGCAGAAAACGACAGGGGGGAGATACGCAGTATTTT
CATSRKRQGGDTQYF
>NA|TRBJ2-3|TRBV2|TRBD2
TGTGCCAGCAGTGAAAGCGGGGTGGCAACAGATACGCAGTATTTT
CASSESGVATDTQYF
>NA|TRBJ1-1|TRBV19|TRBD1
TGTGCCAGTAGTATGTCAGGGGGCCCGAACACTGAAGCTTTCTTT
CASSMSGGPNTEAFF
>NA|TRBJ2-1|TRBV6-5|TRBD2
TGTGCCAGCACCTGGGGGGGAAGAGGCTACAATGAGCAGTTCTTC
CASTWGGRGYNEQFF